Listed below are T cell receptor beta chains from one sample, sequenced in a study of spatial heterogeneity in lung cancer. One entry per CDR3 protein, called by TCRdb with MiXCR from the 5' RACE reads. The sample contains tens of thousands of distinct CDR3 sequences, 7% of which appear only once. The sample in question was PBMCs, obtained at surgery. These receptors were taken from a male donor with early-stage non-small cell lung cancer. Both conserved end residues are part of each CDR3. Fields, in order: CDR3 DNA, CDR3 protein, V gene, J gene, clone size, D gene. A D gene is named only where the DNA matches it firmly. Expanded clones get a size class; other rows say once, few or many, or leave the size out.

TGTGCCAGCATCCCCGGGACTAGCGGGAGGCCCTACAATGAGCAGTTCTTC	CASIPGTSGRPYNEQFF	TRBV12-3/TRBV12-4	TRBJ2-1	few	TRBD2
TGTGCCAGCAGTTTATCTCCCCCAGGACCCAATCAGCCCCAGCATTTT	CASSLSPPGPNQPQHF	TRBV28	TRBJ1-5	many	.
TGCGCCGGGGGGGGACTCACAGATACGCAGTATTTT	CAGGGLTDTQYF	TRBV10-2	TRBJ2-3	.	TRBD2
TGCGCCAGCAGCTTGTCGGGCAGGGATAATTCACCCCTCCACTTT	CASSLSGRDNSPLHF	TRBV5-1	TRBJ1-6	few	.
TGTGCCAGCAGCTCACAGACTATCGGCACAGATACGCAGTATTTT	CASSSQTIGTDTQYF	TRBV7-3	TRBJ2-3	many	.
TGTGCCAGCTCACCGAATGCAGGGAATCAAGAGACCCAGTACTTC	CASSPNAGNQETQYF	TRBV18	TRBJ2-5	.	.
TGTGCCAGCAGTTACTCGTCACGGGACAGGGGAAATATTCAGTACTTC	CASSYSSRDRGNIQYF	TRBV6-2/TRBV6-3	TRBJ2-4	many	TRBD1
TGTGCCAGCAGCTTAGTCGGACAGCCGGCAACTAATGAAAAACTGTTTTTT	CASSLVGQPATNEKLFF	TRBV7-6	TRBJ1-4	many	.
TGTGCCATCAGTCCGGGACAGGGGAACAATCAGCCCCAGCATTTT	CAISPGQGNNQPQHF	TRBV10-3	TRBJ1-5	many	TRBD1
TGTGCCAGCAGCTTTTCAGGGGGACAAGAGACCCAGTACTTC	CASSFSGGQETQYF	TRBV9	TRBJ2-5	many	TRBD1
TGTGCCAGCAGTTTTAGGGGACAGGGGGGCTACGAGCAGTACTTC	CASSFRGQGGYEQYF	TRBV12-3/TRBV12-4	TRBJ2-7	.	TRBD1
TGCAGCGCGGGCCAAGAGACCCAGTACTTC	CSAGQETQYF	TRBV29-1	TRBJ2-5	many	.
TGTGCCAGCAACGGTGCGCAGTACTACAATGAGCAGTTCTTC	CASNGAQYYNEQFF	TRBV11-2	TRBJ2-1	.	.
TGTGCCAGCAGTTTATCGAATTCACCCCTCCACTTT	CASSLSNSPLHF	TRBV28	TRBJ1-6	many	.
TGTGCCAGCAGCCGGGCGAGCGGGGACTACGAGCAGTACTTC	CASSRASGDYEQYF	TRBV3-1	TRBJ2-7	.	TRBD2
TGTGCCAGCAGTTTACGCGGGGGCACAGATACGCAGTATTTT	CASSLRGGTDTQYF	TRBV28	TRBJ2-3	medium-sized	.
TGTGCCAGCAGCCAAGCGGGACCTTCAGGGTCACCCCTCCACTTT	CASSQAGPSGSPLHF	TRBV3-1	TRBJ1-6	few	.
TGCAGTGCTGGGGACAGCTCAAATTCACCCCTCCACTTT	CSAGDSSNSPLHF	TRBV20-1	TRBJ1-6	many	TRBD1
TGTGCCAGCAGTTTGGGGGACAGGCAGTACTTC	CASSLGDRQYF	TRBV28	TRBJ2-7	many	TRBD1
TGTGCCAGCAGCTGGGGGACTAGCGGGAGTTGGAGGCAAGAGACCCAGTACTTC	CASSWGTSGSWRQETQYF	TRBV7-8	TRBJ2-5	few	TRBD2
TGTGCCAGCTCACTGACAGGGGCATCCTACGAGCAGTACTTC	CASSLTGASYEQYF	TRBV18	TRBJ2-7	many	TRBD1
TGTGCCAGCAGCTACGACCGATTCGTCGGTACGCAGTATTTT	CASSYDRFVGTQYF	TRBV5-4	TRBJ2-3	few	.
TGCAGTGCTAAACACTCAGGGGGCTGGAGCAATCAGCCCCAGCATTTT	CSAKHSGGWSNQPQHF	TRBV20-1	TRBJ1-5	many	TRBD1
TGTGCCAGCTCAACCGGGGGCACAGATACGCAGTATTTT	CASSTGGTDTQYF	TRBV18	TRBJ2-3	.	.
TGTGCCACCAGTGGGCAGGGCGTTGATACGCAGTATTTT	CATSGQGVDTQYF	TRBV24-1	TRBJ2-3	many	.
TGTGCCAGCAGTTTTAACGCAGGGCTAGAGGGCTACACCTTC	CASSFNAGLEGYTF	TRBV28	TRBJ1-2	many	.
TGTGCCAGCAGCTTAGCGACATTTGGCAGGGGTTCCTACAATGAGCAGTTCTTC	CASSLATFGRGSYNEQFF	TRBV7-8	TRBJ2-1	many	.
TGTGCCAGCTCACCAAACATGGATACGCAGTATTTT	CASSPNMDTQYF	TRBV18	TRBJ2-3	.	.
TGTGCTAGTGGTTTGGGTACGGGACAGGGAGCTGGGGCCAACGTCCTGACTTTC	CASGLGTGQGAGANVLTF	TRBV12-5	TRBJ2-6	many	TRBD1
TGCAGCGTTAATTTGGGACGCGTCCCGGTAGAGACCCAGTACTTC	CSVNLGRVPVETQYF	TRBV29-1	TRBJ2-5	many	.
TGTGCCAGCAGTTTTGTCCGCCAAGGGGGCTACACCTTC	CASSFVRQGGYTF	TRBV28	TRBJ1-2	many	.
TGTGCCAGCAGCCGACCCTACGTGACTAGGGAGCAGTTCTTC	CASSRPYVTREQFF	TRBV27	TRBJ2-1	many	.
TGTGCCAGCAGCCAAGATCAGGAGTTCGCTGGAAACACCATATATTTT	CASSQDQEFAGNTIYF	TRBV3-1	TRBJ1-3	many	.
TGTGCCAGCAGTTCCGGGACAGGGCCCTACAATGAGCAGTTCTTC	CASSSGTGPYNEQFF	TRBV12-3/TRBV12-4	TRBJ2-1	many	TRBD1
TGTGCCATCAGTGAGTCGGACCTTGGGTTCAGAGGGTACGAGCAGTACTTC	CAISESDLGFRGYEQYF	TRBV10-3	TRBJ2-7	many	.
TGTGCCAGCAGCTTGCCGACTAGCGGCACCGGGGAGCTGTTTTTT	CASSLPTSGTGELFF	TRBV7-6	TRBJ2-2	many	TRBD2
TGTGCCAGCAGCTCTTCCGGGACAGTATCCTACGAGCAGTACTTC	CASSSSGTVSYEQYF	TRBV11-2	TRBJ2-7	.	TRBD1
TGTGCCAGCAGTCGTAAGACTAGCGGGACAAACTCTGGGGCCAACGTCCTGACTTTC	CASSRKTSGTNSGANVLTF	TRBV6-6	TRBJ2-6	few	TRBD2
TGTGCCAGCAGTGAGCATCCTGATACGCAGTATTTT	CASSEHPDTQYF	TRBV2	TRBJ2-3	medium-sized	.
TGTGCCAGCAGCGTAGGTTCGTTGGGTCAGCCCCAGCATTTT	CASSVGSLGQPQHF	TRBV9	TRBJ1-5	many	.
TGCGCCTGCACTGAAGCTTTCTTT	CACTEAFF	TRBV5-1	TRBJ1-1	many	.
TGTGCCAGTAGTGGCCTAGGGCTAGCGGGCAGAGATACGCAGTATTTT	CASSGLGLAGRDTQYF	TRBV19	TRBJ2-3	few	TRBD2
TGTGCCACCAGCAGTGCTAGGACCGGGGAGCTGTTTTTT	CATSSARTGELFF	TRBV15	TRBJ2-2	medium-sized	.
TGTGCCAGCAGTCTCCGGGACAGCAATCAGCCCCAGCATTTT	CASSLRDSNQPQHF	TRBV6-6	TRBJ1-5	few	.
TGTGCCAGCAGCCAAGCACCCGGGGAGCTGTTTTTT	CASSQAPGELFF	TRBV3-1	TRBJ2-2	many	.
TGTGCCAGCAGTGGACCCGGGACCCCCGAGGGGAGCACAGATACGCAGTATTTT	CASSGPGTPEGSTDTQYF	TRBV12-3/TRBV12-4	TRBJ2-3	.	.
TGCGCCAGCAGCCCGGACAGTAGACTAATTCAAACCCTCCACTTT	CASSPDSRLIQTLHF	TRBV5-1	TRBJ1-6	many	.
TGTGCCAGCCGGACTAGCGGGATTAAAAACATTCAGTACTTC	CASRTSGIKNIQYF	TRBV12-3/TRBV12-4	TRBJ2-4	.	TRBD2
TGTGCCAGCAGTAAGGGGGGAAACCCCTTCAATGAGCAGTTCTTC	CASSKGGNPFNEQFF	TRBV2	TRBJ2-1	many	.
TGTGCCAGCACCCCTTTGGGTAAGGTTAATGAGCAGTTCTTC	CASTPLGKVNEQFF	TRBV12-3/TRBV12-4	TRBJ2-1	.	.
TGCAGTGCCCCTCAGGGACTAGCGGGAACAGATACGCAGTATTTT	CSAPQGLAGTDTQYF	TRBV20-1	TRBJ2-3	few	TRBD2